The TCR beta chain under discussion was sequenced for a study of T-cell memory formation after mild COVID-19. The overall study: TCR clusters mostly belonged to single donors. Whole-study findings and limits: Most CD4+ clones that shrank were in CM and EM, while CD8+ ones turned up in EMRA. There were some responding clones in pre-infection memory, which suggested that cross-reactive memory had joined.

A 5'RACE reaction primed in the constant segment made cDNA libraries of TCR alpha and TCR beta, and these carried sample barcodes and UMIs. TCRdb re-analysed the 5' RACE reads in MiXCR, keeping a single row per CDR3 protein. Among roughly 580,000 distinct CDR3 sequences listed, about a sixth were seen once. The table lists this clonotype with many counts. Antigen specificity is unknown. V was pared by 10 bases and J by 3 bases, with 12 bases between. The germline gives CDR1 SEHNR, CDR2 FQNEAQ (reference sequence). The CDR3 runs to 13 residues. The sample was PBMCs or a T cell subset sorted from them (not recorded which). This TCR derives from an adult woman who had mild COVID-19 (a few samples of this study predate the infection). Cell type and time point are not known. The V and J genes are TRBV7-9 and TRBJ2-2, with D unclear. CDR3 in amino acids: CATPPGYTGELFF. The DNA of the CDR3 is TGTGCCACCCCGCCGGGTTACACCGGGGAGCTGTTTTTT.